This TCR beta chain originates from a study of T cells in localized non-small cell lung cancer. Method: immunoSEQ multiplex PCR; TCRdb's copy keeps in-frame clones and lacks some. The sample includes about 1,300 clones, around a fifth seen only once; the top ten take 14% to 15%. The germline CDR1 and CDR2 sequences are SGDLS and YYNGEE. There are 15 residues in the CDR3. Trimming took 5 bases from V and 0 from J, leaving 11 bases between them. The input for sequencing was normal lung tissue next to the tumor, taken before any cancer treatment. This TCR came from a male donor aged 60 or over with stage III squamous cell lung carcinoma. The J gene is TRBJ2-2, the V gene TRBV9, with a possible D match to TRBD1 (6 bases). CDR3 DNA sequence: TGTGCCAGCAGGCCGGGACATTCGAACACCGGGGAGCTGTTTTTT. It yields the protein CASRPGHSNTGELFF.